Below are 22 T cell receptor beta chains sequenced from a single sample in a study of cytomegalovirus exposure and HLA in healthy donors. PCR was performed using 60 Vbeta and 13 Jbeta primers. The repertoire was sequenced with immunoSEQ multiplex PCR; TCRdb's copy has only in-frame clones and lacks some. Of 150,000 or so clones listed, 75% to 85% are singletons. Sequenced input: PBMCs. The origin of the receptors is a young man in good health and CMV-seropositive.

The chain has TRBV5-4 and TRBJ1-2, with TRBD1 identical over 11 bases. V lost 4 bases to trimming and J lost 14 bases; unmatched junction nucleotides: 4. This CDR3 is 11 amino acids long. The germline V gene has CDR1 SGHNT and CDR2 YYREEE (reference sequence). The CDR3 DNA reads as TGTGCCAGCAGCAGTGGACAGGGGGCGACCTTC. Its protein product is CASSSGQGATF.

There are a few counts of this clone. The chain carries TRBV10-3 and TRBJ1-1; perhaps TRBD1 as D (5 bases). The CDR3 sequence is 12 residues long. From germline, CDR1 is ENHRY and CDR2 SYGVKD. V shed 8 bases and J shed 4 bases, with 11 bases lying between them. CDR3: CAIGGGGTEAFF. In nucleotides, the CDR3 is TGTGCCATCGGCGGGGGTGGCACTGAAGCTTTCTTT.

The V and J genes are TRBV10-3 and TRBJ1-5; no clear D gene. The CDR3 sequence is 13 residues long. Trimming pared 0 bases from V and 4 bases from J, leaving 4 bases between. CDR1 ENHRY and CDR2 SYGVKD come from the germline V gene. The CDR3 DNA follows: TGTGCCATCAGTGAGTCGAGGAATCAGCCCCAGCATTTT. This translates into CAISESRNQPQHF.

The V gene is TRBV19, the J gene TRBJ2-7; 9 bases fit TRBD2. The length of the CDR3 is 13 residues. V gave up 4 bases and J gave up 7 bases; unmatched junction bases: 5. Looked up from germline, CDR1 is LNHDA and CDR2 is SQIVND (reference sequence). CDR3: CASSSGRAGEQYF. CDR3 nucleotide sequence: TGTGCCAGTAGTAGCGGGAGGGCCGGGGAGCAGTACTTC.

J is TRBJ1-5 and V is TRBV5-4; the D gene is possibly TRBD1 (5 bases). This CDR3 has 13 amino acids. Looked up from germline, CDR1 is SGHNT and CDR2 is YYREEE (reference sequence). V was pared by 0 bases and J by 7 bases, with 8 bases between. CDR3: CASSLDWGQPQHF. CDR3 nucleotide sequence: TGTGCCAGCAGCTTGGATTGGGGCCAGCCCCAGCATTTT.

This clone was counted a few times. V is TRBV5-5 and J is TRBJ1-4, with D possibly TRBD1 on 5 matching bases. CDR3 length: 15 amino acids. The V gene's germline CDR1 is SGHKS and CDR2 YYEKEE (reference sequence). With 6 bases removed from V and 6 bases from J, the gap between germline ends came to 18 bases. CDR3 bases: TGTGCCAGCAATACCTTGGGGGGGGTTTATGAAAAACTGTTTTTT. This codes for CASNTLGGVYEKLFF. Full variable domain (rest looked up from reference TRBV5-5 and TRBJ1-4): DAGVTQSPTHLIKTRGQQVTLRCSPISGHKSVSWYQQVLGQGPQFIFQYYEKEERGRGNFPDRFSARQFPNYSSELNVNALLLGDSALYLCASNTLGGVYEKLFFGSGTQLSVL.

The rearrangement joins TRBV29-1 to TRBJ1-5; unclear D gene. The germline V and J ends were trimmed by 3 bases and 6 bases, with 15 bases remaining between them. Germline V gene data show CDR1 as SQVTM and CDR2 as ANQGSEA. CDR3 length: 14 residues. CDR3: CSVELKLGGQPQHF. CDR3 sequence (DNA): TGCAGCGTTGAGTTGAAACTCGGCGGTCAGCCCCAGCATTTT.

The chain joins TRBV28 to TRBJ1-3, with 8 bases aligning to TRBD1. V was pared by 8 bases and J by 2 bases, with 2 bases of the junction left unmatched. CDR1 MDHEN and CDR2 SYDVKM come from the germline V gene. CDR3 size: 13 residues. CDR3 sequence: CASQTGAGNTIYF. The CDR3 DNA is TGTGCCAGCCAGACAGGGGCTGGAAACACCATATATTTT.

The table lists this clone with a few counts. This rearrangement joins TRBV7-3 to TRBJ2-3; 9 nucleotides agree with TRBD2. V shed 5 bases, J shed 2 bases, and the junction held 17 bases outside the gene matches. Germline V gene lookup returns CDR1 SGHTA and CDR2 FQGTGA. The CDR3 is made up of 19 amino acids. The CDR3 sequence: CASSIVPGLAEELTDTQYF. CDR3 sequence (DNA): TGTGCCAGCAGCATCGTCCCGGGACTAGCAGAGGAACTCACAGATACGCAGTATTTT.

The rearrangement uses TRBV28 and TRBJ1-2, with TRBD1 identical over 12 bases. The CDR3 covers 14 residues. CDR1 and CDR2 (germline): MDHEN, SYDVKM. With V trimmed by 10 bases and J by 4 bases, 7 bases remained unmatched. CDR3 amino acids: CAIRSGQGAYGYTF. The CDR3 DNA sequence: TGTGCCATTAGATCGGGACAGGGGGCCTATGGCTACACCTTC.

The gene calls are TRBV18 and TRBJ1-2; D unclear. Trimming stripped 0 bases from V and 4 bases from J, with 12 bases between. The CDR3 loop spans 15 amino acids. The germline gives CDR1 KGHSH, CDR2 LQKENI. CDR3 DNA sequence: TGTGCCAGCTCACCACCGCAACAGATGATCTATGGCTACACCTTC. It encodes CASSPPQQMIYGYTF.

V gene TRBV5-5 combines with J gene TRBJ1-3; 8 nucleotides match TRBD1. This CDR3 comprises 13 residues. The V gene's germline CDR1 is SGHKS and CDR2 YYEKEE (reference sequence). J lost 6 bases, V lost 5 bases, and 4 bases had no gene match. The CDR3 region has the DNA TGTGCCAGCAGACAGGGGGTTGAAAACACCATATATTTT. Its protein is CASRQGVENTIYF.

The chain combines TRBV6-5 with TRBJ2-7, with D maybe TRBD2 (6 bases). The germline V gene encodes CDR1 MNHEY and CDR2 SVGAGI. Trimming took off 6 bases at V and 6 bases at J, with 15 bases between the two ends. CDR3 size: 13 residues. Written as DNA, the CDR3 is TGTGCCAGCAGATCGGAGGGATGGGGCGAGCAGTACTTC. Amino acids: CASRSEGWGEQYF.

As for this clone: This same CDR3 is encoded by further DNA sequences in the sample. Here the CDR3 DNA reads TGTGCCAGCAGTGAAGCGCGGGAGACCCAGTACTTC. Residues: CASSEARETQYF. This chain connects TRBV2 to TRBJ2-5; D gene unclear. Germline CDR1 SNHLY, CDR2 FYNNEI. This CDR3 is built from 12 residues. Between the trimmed V and J ends, which lost 0 bases and 5 bases, there was a span of 4 bases.

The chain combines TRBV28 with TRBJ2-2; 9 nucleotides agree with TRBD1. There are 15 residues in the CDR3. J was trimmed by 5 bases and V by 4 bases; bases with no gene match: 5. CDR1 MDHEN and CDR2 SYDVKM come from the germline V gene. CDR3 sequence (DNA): TGTGCCAGCAGTTCTACAGGGGGCGGTACCGGGGAGCTGTTTTTT. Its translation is CASSSTGGGTGELFF.

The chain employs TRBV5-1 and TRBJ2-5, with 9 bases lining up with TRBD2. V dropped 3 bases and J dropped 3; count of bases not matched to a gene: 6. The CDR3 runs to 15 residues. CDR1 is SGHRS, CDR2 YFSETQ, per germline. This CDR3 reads CASSYSGGQEETQYF. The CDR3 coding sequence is TGCGCCAGCAGCTACAGCGGGGGGCAGGAAGAGACCCAGTACTTC.

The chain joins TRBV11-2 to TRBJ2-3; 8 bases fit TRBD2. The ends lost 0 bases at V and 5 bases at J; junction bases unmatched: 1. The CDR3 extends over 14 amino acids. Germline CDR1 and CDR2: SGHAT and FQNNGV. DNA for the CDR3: TGTGCCAGCAGCTTAGAGGCGGGGGGAGATACGCAGTATTTT. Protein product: CASSLEAGGDTQYF.

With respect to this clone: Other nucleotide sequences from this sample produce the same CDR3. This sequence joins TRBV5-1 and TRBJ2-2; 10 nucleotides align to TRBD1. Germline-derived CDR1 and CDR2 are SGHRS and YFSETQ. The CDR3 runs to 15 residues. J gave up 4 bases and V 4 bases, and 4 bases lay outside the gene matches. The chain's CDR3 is CASSTRDRGTGELFF. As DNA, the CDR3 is TGCGCCAGCAGCACCCGGGACAGGGGCACCGGGGAGCTGTTTTTT.

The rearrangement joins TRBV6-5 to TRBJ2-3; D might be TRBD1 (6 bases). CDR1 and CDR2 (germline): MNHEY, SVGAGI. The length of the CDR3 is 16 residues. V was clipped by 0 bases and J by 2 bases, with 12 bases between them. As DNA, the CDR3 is TGTGCCAGCAGTTACTCGGTTGACAGGCCCACAGATACGCAGTATTTT. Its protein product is CASSYSVDRPTDTQYF.

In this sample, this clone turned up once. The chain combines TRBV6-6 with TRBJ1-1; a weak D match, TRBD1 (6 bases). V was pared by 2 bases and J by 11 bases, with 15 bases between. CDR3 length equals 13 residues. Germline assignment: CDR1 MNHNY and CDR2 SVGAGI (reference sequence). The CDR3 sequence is CASSYGGGAGAFF. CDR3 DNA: TGTGCCAGCAGTTACGGCGGGGGCGCTGGGGCTTTCTTT.

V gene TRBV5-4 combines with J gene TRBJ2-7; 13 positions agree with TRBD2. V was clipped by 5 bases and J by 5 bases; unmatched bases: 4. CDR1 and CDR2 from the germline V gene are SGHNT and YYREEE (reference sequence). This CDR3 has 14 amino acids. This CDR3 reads CASSPGLAGNEQYF. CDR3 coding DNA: TGTGCCAGCAGTCCGGGACTAGCGGGAAACGAGCAGTACTTC. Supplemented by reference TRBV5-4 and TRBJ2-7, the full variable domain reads ETGVTQSPTHLIKTRGQQVTLRCSSQSGHNTVSWYQQALGQGPQFIFQYYREEENGRGNFPPRFSGLQFPNYSSELNVNALELDDSALYLCASSPGLAGNEQYFGPGTRLTVT.

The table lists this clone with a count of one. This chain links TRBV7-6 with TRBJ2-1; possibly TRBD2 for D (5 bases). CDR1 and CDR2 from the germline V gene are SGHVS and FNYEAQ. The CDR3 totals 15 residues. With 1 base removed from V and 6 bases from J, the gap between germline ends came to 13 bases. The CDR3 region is CASSLGTAARNEQFF. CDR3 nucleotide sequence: TGTGCCAGCAGCTTAGGAACAGCGGCACGCAATGAGCAGTTCTTC.